This T cell receptor (beta chain) is from a study of neoadjuvant nivolumab and ipilimumab in lung cancer. Study information: Nivolumab 3 mg/kg was given days 1, 15 and 29, plus ipilimumab 1 mg/kg day 1 in combination. General study points: Resected-tumor TCR richness correlated positively with pretherapy blood richness. Only two of four nivolumab-treated tumors gained richness and clonality by surgery.

This clone was counted between two and nine times. Antigen unknown. Germline loops: CDR1 MNHNY, CDR2 SVGAGI (reference sequence). The length of the CDR3 is 15 residues. The V end lost 6 bases, the J end lost 8 bases, and 17 bases lay between the germline ends. The data were produced by immunoSEQ multiplex PCR, yet TCRdb's version contains in-frame clones alone and is incomplete. The sample lists 25,000 to 30,000 clones, approximately 80% occurring once. V gene TRBV6-6 combines with J gene TRBJ1-6; the D gene is possibly TRBD1 (6 bases). The clonotype comes from an adult with non-small cell lung cancer. Sample: tumor tissue, taken after neoadjuvant nivolumab, alone or with ipilimumab, at or shortly before surgery. CDR3 loop: CASRSTTGPHSPLHF. As DNA, the CDR3 is TGTGCCAGCAGATCCACCACAGGGCCTCATTCACCCCTCCACTTT.